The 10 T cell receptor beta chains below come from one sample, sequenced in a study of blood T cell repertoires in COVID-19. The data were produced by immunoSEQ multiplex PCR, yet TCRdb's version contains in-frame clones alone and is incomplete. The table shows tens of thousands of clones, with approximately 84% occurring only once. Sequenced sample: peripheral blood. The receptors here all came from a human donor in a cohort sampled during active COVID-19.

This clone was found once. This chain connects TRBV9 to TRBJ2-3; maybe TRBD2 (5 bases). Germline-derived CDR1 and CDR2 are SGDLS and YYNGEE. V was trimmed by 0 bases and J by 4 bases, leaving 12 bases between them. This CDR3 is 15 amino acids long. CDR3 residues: CASSVDGLAPDTQYF. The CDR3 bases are TGTGCCAGCAGCGTAGACGGTCTAGCCCCAGATACGCAGTATTTT.

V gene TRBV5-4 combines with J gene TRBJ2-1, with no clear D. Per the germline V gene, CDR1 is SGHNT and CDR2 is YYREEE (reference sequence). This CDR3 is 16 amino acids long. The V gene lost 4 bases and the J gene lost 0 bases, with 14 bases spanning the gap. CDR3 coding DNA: TGTGCCAGCAGCCCCGGGTTAACCCACTCCTACAATGAGCAGTTCTTC. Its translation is CASSPGLTHSYNEQFF.

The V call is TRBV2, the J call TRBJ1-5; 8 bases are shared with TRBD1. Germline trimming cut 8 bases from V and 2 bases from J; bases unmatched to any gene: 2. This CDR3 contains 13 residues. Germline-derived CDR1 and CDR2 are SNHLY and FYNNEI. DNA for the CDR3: TGTGCCAGCCAGGGACAGGGCAATCAGCCCCAGCATTTT. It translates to CASQGQGNQPQHF.

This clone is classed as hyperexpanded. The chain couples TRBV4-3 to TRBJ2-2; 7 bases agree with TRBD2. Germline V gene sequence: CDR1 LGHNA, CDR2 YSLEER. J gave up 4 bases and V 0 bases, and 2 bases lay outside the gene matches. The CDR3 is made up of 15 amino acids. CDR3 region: CASSQERGSTGELFF. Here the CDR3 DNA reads TGCGCCAGCAGCCAAGAGCGGGGGAGCACCGGGGAGCTGTTTTTT.

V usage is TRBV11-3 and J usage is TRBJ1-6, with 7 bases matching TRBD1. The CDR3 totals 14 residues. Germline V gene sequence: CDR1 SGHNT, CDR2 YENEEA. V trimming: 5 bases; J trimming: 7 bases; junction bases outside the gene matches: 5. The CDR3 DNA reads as TGTGCCAGCAGCACACAGGGGACCAATTCACCCCTCCACTTT. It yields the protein CASSTQGTNSPLHF. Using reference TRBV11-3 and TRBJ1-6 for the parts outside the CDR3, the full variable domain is EAGVVQSPRYKIIEKKQPVAFWCNPISGHNTLYWYLQNLGQGPELLIRYENEEAVDDSQLPKDRFSAERLKGVDSTLKIQPAELGDSAVYLCASSTQGTNSPLHFGNGTRLTVT.

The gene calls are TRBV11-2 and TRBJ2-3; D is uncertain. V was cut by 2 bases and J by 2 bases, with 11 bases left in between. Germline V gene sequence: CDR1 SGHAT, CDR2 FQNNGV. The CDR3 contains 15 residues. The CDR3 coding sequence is TGTGCCAGCAGCTTAACTAATTTACTCACAGATACGCAGTATTTT. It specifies CASSLTNLLTDTQYF.

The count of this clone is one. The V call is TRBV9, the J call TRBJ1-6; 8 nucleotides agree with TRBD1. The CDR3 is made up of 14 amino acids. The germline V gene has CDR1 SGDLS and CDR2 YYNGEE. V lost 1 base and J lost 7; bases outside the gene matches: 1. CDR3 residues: CASSVRQGNSPLHF. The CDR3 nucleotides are TGTGCCAGCAGCGTACGACAGGGGAATTCACCCCTCCACTTT.

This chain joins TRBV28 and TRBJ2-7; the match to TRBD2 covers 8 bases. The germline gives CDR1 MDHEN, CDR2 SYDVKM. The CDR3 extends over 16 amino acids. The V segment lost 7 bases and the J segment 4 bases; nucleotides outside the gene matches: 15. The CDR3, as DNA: TGTGCCAGCACCTTGGGAAGGGCGGGGGGCCGGTACGAGCAGTACTTC. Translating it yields CASTLGRAGGRYEQYF.

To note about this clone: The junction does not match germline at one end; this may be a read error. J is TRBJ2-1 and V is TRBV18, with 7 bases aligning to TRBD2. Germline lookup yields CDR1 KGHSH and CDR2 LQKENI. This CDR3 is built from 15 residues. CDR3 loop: CASSPGSGSFNEQFF. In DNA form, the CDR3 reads TGTGCCAGCTCACCAGGTAGCGGGTCCTTCAATGAGCAGTTCTTC.

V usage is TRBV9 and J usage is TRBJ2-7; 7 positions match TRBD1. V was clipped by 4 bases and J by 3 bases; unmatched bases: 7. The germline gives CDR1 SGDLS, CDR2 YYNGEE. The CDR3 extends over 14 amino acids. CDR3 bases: TGTGCCAGCAGCCCCCGACAGGGCCTCTACGAGCAGTACTTC. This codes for CASSPRQGLYEQYF.